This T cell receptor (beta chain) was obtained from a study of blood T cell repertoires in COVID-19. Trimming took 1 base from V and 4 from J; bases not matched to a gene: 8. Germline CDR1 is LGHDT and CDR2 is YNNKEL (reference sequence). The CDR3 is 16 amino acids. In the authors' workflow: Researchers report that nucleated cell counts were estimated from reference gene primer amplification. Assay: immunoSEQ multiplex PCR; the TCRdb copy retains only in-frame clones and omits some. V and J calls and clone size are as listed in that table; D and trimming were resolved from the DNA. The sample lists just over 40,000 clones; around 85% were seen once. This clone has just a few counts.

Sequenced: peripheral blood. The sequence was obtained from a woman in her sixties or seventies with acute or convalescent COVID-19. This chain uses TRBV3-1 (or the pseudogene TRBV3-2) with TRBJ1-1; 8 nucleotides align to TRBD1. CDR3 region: CASSQVGQGARTEAFF. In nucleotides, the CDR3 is TGTGCCAGCAGCCAAGTTGGGCAGGGGGCGCGCACTGAAGCTTTCTTT.